These 16 T cell receptor beta chains share one sample of origin, sequenced in a study of T cells after yellow fever vaccination. TCRdb recomputed calls from the 5' RACE reads with MiXCR, one row per CDR3 protein. The sample shows about 58,000 distinct CDR3 sequences, around 6.9% of them seen only once. This specimen was CD8+ T cells sorted from PBMCs, taken on the day of the first yellow fever vaccination. The receptor set was obtained from a man younger than 35 who received the YFV17D yellow fever vaccine.

V gene TRBV5-5 combines with J gene TRBJ2-1; D is unclear. Looked up from germline, CDR1 is SGHKS and CDR2 is YYEKEE (reference sequence). Trimming shortened V by 6 bases and J by 8 bases, and 15 bases separated the two germline ends. The CDR3 has 13 amino acids. The CDR3 region has the DNA TGTGCCAGCAACCCATATCTTGTGGATGAGCAGTTCTTC. Its protein product is CASNPYLVDEQFF.

The chain combines TRBV2 with TRBJ2-2; 9 bases map to TRBD1. J was trimmed by 1 base and V by 6 bases; bases with no gene match: 9. The CDR3 has 17 residues. The germline gives CDR1 SNHLY, CDR2 FYNNEI. CDR3 region: CASRWDRDRVNTGELFF. CDR3 sequence (DNA): TGTGCCAGCAGATGGGACCGGGACAGGGTGAACACCGGGGAGCTGTTTTTT.

At least ten counts were recorded for this clonotype. The chain couples TRBV12-3 or TRBV12-4 to TRBJ2-3, with 9 nucleotides matching TRBD1. Trimming took 3 bases from V and 2 from J; bases not matched to a gene: 6. The CDR3 consists of 16 residues. The CDR3 sequence: CASSFKGQGPTDTQYF. CDR3 coding DNA: TGTGCCAGCAGTTTCAAGGGACAGGGACCCACAGATACGCAGTATTTT.

This clonotype was seen many times. This chain joins TRBV6-2 or TRBV6-3 and TRBJ1-5; D is unresolved. Germline CDR1 is MNHEY and CDR2 is SVGEGT. V gave up 5 bases and J gave up 8 bases, with 16 bases separating them. The CDR3 consists of 14 residues. CDR3 region: CASSKGKEVKPQHF. The CDR3 coding sequence is TGTGCCAGCAGTAAAGGGAAGGAAGTCAAGCCCCAGCATTTT.

The sample holds a few counts of this clonotype. The chain links TRBV7-2 to TRBJ2-4; D might be TRBD1 (5 bases). Germline CDR1 is SGHTA and CDR2 is FQGNSA. The CDR3 consists of 15 residues. V gave up 2 bases and J gave up 12 bases, with 20 bases separating them. CDR3 sequence reads: CASSLTMKTGRSQYF. The DNA of the CDR3 is TGTGCCAGCAGCTTAACGATGAAAACAGGACGATCTCAGTACTTC.

This clonotype was seen only a few times. CDR3 bases: TGTGCCAGCAAGATTTGGAGTGGGGGTACCGGGGAGCTGTTTTTT. Its protein product is CASKIWSGGTGELFF. The chain couples TRBV2 to TRBJ2-2; D tentatively reads TRBD1 or TRBD2 (5 bases each). The germline CDR1 and CDR2 sequences are SNHLY and FYNNEI. This CDR3 region has 15 residues. V shed 7 bases and J shed 5 bases, with 17 bases lying between them.

The table lists this clonotype with a few counts. This chain connects TRBV13 to TRBJ1-5, with 9 bases identical to TRBD1. With V trimmed by 5 bases and J by 6 bases, 5 bases remained unmatched. Germline V gene sequence: CDR1 PRHDT, CDR2 FYEKMQ (reference sequence). CDR3 size: 14 residues. The CDR3 reads CASSIQGAGQPQHF. The CDR3 DNA reads as TGTGCCAGCAGCATACAGGGGGCGGGTCAGCCCCAGCATTTT.

This clonotype was seen a few times. The chain couples TRBV9 to TRBJ2-1; no reliable D call. Germline CDR1 reads SGDLS; CDR2 reads YYNGEE. This CDR3 spans 16 amino acids. Trimming shortened V by 1 base and J by 3 bases, and 14 bases separated the two germline ends. CDR3 DNA: TGTGCCAGCAGCGTACAAGTAGACCAGATCTACAATGAGCAGTTCTTC. This codes for CASSVQVDQIYNEQFF.

The V gene is TRBV5-5, the J gene TRBJ2-7; TRBD1 aligns across 7 bases. Germline V gene sequence: CDR1 SGHKS, CDR2 YYEKEE (reference sequence). The junction had 11 bases not matched to a gene; V was cut back by 4 bases and J by 7 bases. CDR3 size: 14 residues. CDR3 loop: CASSLTTGVGEQYV. The CDR3 DNA is TGTGCCAGCAGCCTTACCACAGGGGTAGGAGAGCAGTACGTC.

The chain links TRBV7-9 to TRBJ2-7; TRBD2 agrees at 7 bases. This CDR3 contains 15 residues. The germline CDR1 and CDR2 sequences are SEHNR and FQNEAQ (reference sequence). The V and J ends lost 4 bases and 0 bases, in that order; junction bases with no gene match: 6. This chain's CDR3 is CASSSSGARSYEQYF. The CDR3 DNA reads as TGTGCCAGCAGCTCCAGCGGGGCCCGCTCCTACGAGCAGTACTTC.

A few counts support this clonotype. The chain combines TRBV7-8 with TRBJ2-5; D tentatively fits TRBD1 or TRBD2 (5 bases each). CDR3 length equals 11 residues. Per the germline V gene, CDR1 is SGHVS and CDR2 is FQNEAQ. V dropped 8 bases and J dropped 1 base, with 5 bases sitting between them. In DNA form, the CDR3 reads TGTGCCAGCGGGGGCCAAGAGACCCAGTACTTC. Protein sequence: CASGGQETQYF.

This clonotype showed up just a few times. The chain uses TRBV7-9 and TRBJ2-2; TRBD2 matches at 11 bases. The germline gives CDR1 SEHNR, CDR2 FQNEAQ (reference sequence). The CDR3 totals 16 residues. The ends lost 4 bases at V and 3 bases at J; junction bases unmatched: 4. The CDR3 sequence: CASSSEGLADTGELFF. The CDR3 region has the DNA TGTGCCAGCAGCTCAGAGGGACTAGCGGACACCGGGGAGCTGTTTTTT.

The chain links TRBV5-1 to TRBJ1-1; a weak D match, TRBD1 (6 bases). V was cut by 2 bases and J by 0 bases, with 17 bases left in between. Germline assignment: CDR1 SGHRS and CDR2 YFSETQ. The CDR3 has 17 amino acids. The CDR3 is CASSLGGGGDLNTEAFF. The CDR3 DNA sequence: TGCGCCAGCAGCTTAGGGGGAGGGGGGGATTTGAACACTGAAGCTTTCTTT.

This clonotype has at least ten counts. The chain is built from TRBV29-1 and TRBJ1-1, with a weak D call TRBD1 (5 bases). Germline CDR1 SQVTM, CDR2 ANQGSEA. The CDR3 spans 12 residues. V lost 7 bases to trimming and J lost 4 bases, with 13 bases between them. CDR3 residues: CSGRFGGTEAFF. Written as DNA, the CDR3 is TGCAGCGGGAGGTTTGGGGGCACTGAAGCTTTCTTT. Variable domain in full (rest from reference TRBV29-1 and TRBJ1-1): SAVISQKPSRDICQRGTSLTIQCQVDSQVTMMFWYRQQPGQSLTLIATANQGSEATYESGFVIDKFPISRPNLTFSTLTVSNMSPEDSSIYLCSGRFGGTEAFFGQGTRLTVV.

The genes are TRBV5-5 and TRBJ2-7, with a tentative D call TRBD1 (6 bases). Germline CDR1 SGHKS, CDR2 YYEKEE (reference sequence). This CDR3 region has 13 residues. The ends were cut back, 9 bases at V and 3 bases at J, with 16 bases in the middle. This CDR3 is CAIGSGTLYEQYV. The CDR3, as DNA: TGTGCCATCGGCTCTGGGACACTCTACGAGCAGTACGTC.

A few counts support this clonotype. The chain joins TRBV4-1 to TRBJ2-7; no reliable D call. Germline assignment: CDR1 MGHRA and CDR2 YSYEKL. The CDR3 covers 14 residues. The V and J ends lost 1 base and 0 bases respectively, with 7 bases between them. The chain's CDR3 is CASSQGQVSYEQYF. Here the CDR3 DNA reads TGCGCCAGCAGCCAAGGCCAAGTCTCCTACGAGCAGTACTTC.